This TCR beta chain came from a study of T cells in localized non-small cell lung cancer (dated by TCRdb to the early 2020s). Concerning the study at large: Comparing tumors with uninvolved tumor-adjacent lungs, the study looked at the T cell repertoires of 200 to 250 patients with early-stage NSCLC. The cohort was made up of roughly 250 treatment-naive NSCLC patients whose localized lung tumors had been resected. Of the NSCLC patients, 120 to 150 were male and roughly 110 were female, and the mean age was approximately 66 years.

At diagnosis, peripheral blood, uninvolved tumor-adjacent lung and tumor were collected and stored as a combination of fresh-frozen and FFPE material. Blood samples were analyzed as peripheral blood mononuclear cells for TCR repertoire profiling. In the germline V gene (reference sequence), CDR1 corresponds to MNHEY and CDR2 to SMNVEV. From its cysteine to its phenylalanine, the CDR3 spans 13 amino acids. CDR3 DNA is the only sequence kept; it has 39 bases, read in frame from the first base. Clipping removes 6 bases from V and 2 bases from J, with 2 as the unmatched junction base count. Concerning this clone itself: The clone's antigen remains unknown. Base quality data are lacking; no much larger clone is found one base away.

The immunoSEQ Assay was used to sequence TCR beta CDR3 regions from DNA. Per the original workflow: T cell density was computed as TCR beta template counts normalized to usable DNA estimated by amplifying housekeeping genes. The preseqR package was used to estimate richness by extrapolating to 400,000 templates for PBMC samples and to 120,000 templates for tissue samples. Clonality was defined as one minus Pielou's evenness. Differential abundance testing on productive amino-acid clonotypes, with a minimum total count of 5 and an alpha of 0.1, was used to identify tissue-enriched TCRs. The Jaccard Index and the Morisita Overlap Index were used to measure repertoire overlap between compartments. GLIPH grouped TCR beta CDR3s together with public tetramer-defined viral CDR3s, and a viral motif had to include at least three viral sequences and show V-gene enrichment. In its TCRdb copy, this immuneACCESS table keeps in-frame sequences only and misses some clones. Where compared with another copy, unresolved V genes explain less than half of these, and the others have no known cause. V and J calls and clone size come straight from that table; D and trimming were deduced from the DNA. This sample lists approximately 46,000 clones; about four fifths were detected once. Roughly 18% of the sample is held by the ten biggest clonotypes.

Here is what the overall study found, with its caveats: Because multi-region sequencing of the tumors was not done, intratumor heterogeneity could not be ruled out. Higher T cell density in blood was associated with longer overall survival, whereas higher clonality in adjacent lung was associated with shorter survival. Of the top 100 tumor clones, a median of 57 were detected in paired uninvolved adjacent lung; around 27 were also among that lung's top 100. Uninvolved tumor-adjacent lung showed the highest T cell clonality, higher than tumor, which suggests more focused antigenic responses in the uninvolved tumor-adjacent lung. Because the study design was exploratory, TCR variables were selected using unadjusted p-values without false-discovery rate correction.

The TCR sequence derives from a man aged 35 to 69 with stage III lung adenocarcinoma. The sequenced sample was peripheral blood mononuclear cells, obtained before any cancer treatment. In this chain, TRBV27 is recombined with TRBJ2-7, with 9 middle bases fitting TRBD2. The DNA sequence follows: TGTGCCAGCAGGCTAGCGGGACCCTACGAGCAGTACTTC. Translation gives CASRLAGPYEQYF.